These 6 T cell receptor beta chains were sequenced from one sample in a study of cytotoxic CD8 clonotypes in ibrutinib-treated CLL. Assay used: immunoSEQ multiplex PCR; TCRdb lists only in-frame clones, some missing. This table holds 250,000 to 350,000 clones, more than 70% found once. The input for sequencing was PBMCs, taken at disease progression, from a patient treated with ibrutinib. Receptors originate from a human donor with chronic lymphocytic leukemia.

The V and J genes are TRBV15 and TRBJ2-1; 11 bases agree with TRBD2. This CDR3 spans 15 amino acids. Germline V CDR1 and CDR2: LNHNV, YYDKDF (reference sequence). The J segment lost 4 bases and the V segment lost 5 bases, leaving 4 bases of the junction unmatched. CDR3: CATSSLAGGYNEQFF. The CDR3 DNA reads TGTGCCACCAGCTCGCTAGCGGGGGGATACAATGAGCAGTTCTTC.

This clone was seen once. This sequence joins TRBV7-6 and TRBJ2-7; D unclear. CDR1 is SGHVS and CDR2 is FNYEAQ in the germline V gene. Trimming left V 1 base short and J 0 bases short, with 13 bases between. The length of the CDR3 is 16 residues. The CDR3 loop reads CASSLDLRAGSYEQYF. The CDR3 region has the DNA TGTGCCAGCAGCTTAGATTTACGGGCAGGCTCCTACGAGCAGTACTTC.

J is TRBJ2-3 and V is TRBV10-3, with 8 nucleotides matching TRBD1. The V segment lost 4 bases and the J segment 3 bases; nucleotides outside the gene matches: 9. The CDR3 totals 16 residues. Germline-derived CDR1 and CDR2 are ENHRY and SYGVKD. CDR3 amino acids: CAISGKDRVRTDTQYF. The CDR3 DNA follows: TGTGCCATCAGTGGAAAGGACAGGGTGAGGACAGATACGCAGTATTTT.

In this sample, this clone turned up once. The CDR3 DNA follows: TGCGCCAGCAATGGGACAGAGTCCTATAATTCACCCCTCCACTTT. Its protein is CASNGTESYNSPLHF. The V call is TRBV23-1, the J call TRBJ1-6; TRBD1 matches at 7 bases. TRBV23-1 is an ORF; its function is uncertain. V shed 7 bases, J shed 1 base, and the junction held 4 bases outside the gene matches. The CDR3 extends over 15 amino acids.

The chain is built from TRBV4-1 and TRBJ2-6, with D hard to call. The CDR3 consists of 17 residues. Trimming removed 6 bases at V and 4 bases at J, with 19 bases between. Germline CDR1 is MGHRA and CDR2 is YSYEKL. The CDR3 reads CASRARDGETGANVLTF. The DNA for the CDR3 is TGCGCCAGCAGAGCCCGAGACGGTGAGACGGGGGCCAACGTCCTGACTTTC.

This clone was seen a handful of times. The rearrangement joins TRBV18 to TRBJ1-2, with 7 bases matching TRBD1. CDR1 and CDR2 (germline): KGHSH, LQKENI. The CDR3 is 14 amino acids. With 4 bases clipped from V and 3 bases from J, the junction kept 5 bases outside the gene matches. The CDR3 protein is CASSLDRADYGYTF. The CDR3 region has the DNA TGTGCCAGCTCACTAGACAGGGCAGACTATGGCTACACCTTC.